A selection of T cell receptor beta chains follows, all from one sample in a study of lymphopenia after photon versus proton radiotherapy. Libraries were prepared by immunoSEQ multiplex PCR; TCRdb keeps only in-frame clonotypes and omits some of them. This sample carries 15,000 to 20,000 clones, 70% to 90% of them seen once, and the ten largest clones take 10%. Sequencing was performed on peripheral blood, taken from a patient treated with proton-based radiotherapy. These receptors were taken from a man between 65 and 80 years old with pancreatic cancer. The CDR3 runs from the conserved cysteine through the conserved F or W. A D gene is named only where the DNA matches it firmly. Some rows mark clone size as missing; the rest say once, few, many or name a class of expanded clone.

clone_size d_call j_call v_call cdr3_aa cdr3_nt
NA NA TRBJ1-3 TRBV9 CASGAAISGNTIYF TGTGCCAGTGGTGCAGCAATCTCTGGAAACACCATATATTTT
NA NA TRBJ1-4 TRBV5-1 CASSLDLGDNEKLFF TGCGCCAGCAGCTTGGATTTGGGTGATAATGAAAAACTGTTTTTT
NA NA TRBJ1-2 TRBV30 CAWSVRGLLLGGYTF TGTGCCTGGAGTGTACGTGGCCTCCTGCTGGGGGGCTACACCTTC
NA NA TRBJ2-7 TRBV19 CASSISRRQAPYEQYF TGTGCCAGTAGTATTTCCCGGCGGCAGGCTCCCTACGAGCAGTACTTC
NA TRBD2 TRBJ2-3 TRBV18 CASSPPGGKDTQYF TGTGCCAGCTCACCACCGGGGGGGAAAGATACGCAGTATTTT
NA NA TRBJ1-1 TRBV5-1 CASSYGTMNTEAFF TGCGCCAGCAGCTATGGGACAATGAACACTGAAGCTTTCTTT
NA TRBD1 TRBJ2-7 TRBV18 CASSLQGDIYEQYF TGTGCCAGCTCACTCCAGGGGGATATCTACGAGCAGTACTTC
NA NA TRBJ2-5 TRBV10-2 CASSEGVETQYF TGCGCCAGCAGTGAGGGCGTGGAGACCCAGTACTTC
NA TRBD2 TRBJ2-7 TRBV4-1 CASSLRTSGGLVGVEQYF TGCGCCAGCAGCCTCCGGACTAGCGGGGGCCTGGTAGGGGTCGAGCAGTACTTC
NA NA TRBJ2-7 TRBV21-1 CASSKVWDFRYEQYF TGTGCCAGCAGCAAAGTGTGGGACTTCCGCTACGAGCAGTACTTC
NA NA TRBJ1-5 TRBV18 CASSPGSNQPQHF TGTGCCAGCTCACCGGGCAGCAATCAGCCCCAGCATTTT
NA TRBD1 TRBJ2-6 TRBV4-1 CASSQGNFDRAPSGANVLTF TGCGCCAGCAGCCAAGGAAATTTTGACAGGGCGCCTTCTGGGGCCAACGTCCTGACTTTC
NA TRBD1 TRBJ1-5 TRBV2 CASSSGQGRAYSNQPQHF TGTGCCAGCAGTTCTGGACAGGGTCGGGCTTATAGCAATCAGCCCCAGCATTTT
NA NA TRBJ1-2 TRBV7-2 CASSLVGSYGYTF TGTGCCAGCAGCTTAGTAGGGTCCTATGGCTACACCTTC
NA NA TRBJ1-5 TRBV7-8 CASSLEGQPQHF TGTGCCAGCAGCTTAGAGGGTCAGCCCCAGCATTTT
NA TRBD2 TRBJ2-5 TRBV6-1 CASSGRTSERETQYF TGTGCCAGCAGTGGAAGGACTAGCGAGAGGGAGACCCAGTACTTC
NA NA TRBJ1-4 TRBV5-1 CASSLVGDTHEKLFF TGCGCCAGCAGCTTGGTGGGTGACACACATGAAAAACTGTTTTTT
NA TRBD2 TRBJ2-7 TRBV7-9 CASSRTSGSLNEQYF TGTGCCAGCAGCCGGACTAGCGGGAGTTTAAACGAGCAGTACTTC
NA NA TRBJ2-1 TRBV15 CATSRDYKGEQFF TGTGCCACCAGCAGAGATTATAAGGGGGAGCAGTTCTTC
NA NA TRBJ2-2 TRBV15 CATRVGTSYTGELFF TGTGCCACCAGGGTGGGGACTTCTTACACCGGGGAGCTGTTTTTT
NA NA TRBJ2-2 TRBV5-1 CASSLETGNTGELFF TGCGCCAGCAGCTTGGAGACAGGGAACACCGGGGAGCTGTTTTTT
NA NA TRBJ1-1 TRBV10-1 CASSPGTHPEAFF TGCGCCAGCAGTCCTGGGACACATCCTGAAGCTTTCTTT
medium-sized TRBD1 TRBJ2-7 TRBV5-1 CASSKGQDGDEQYF TGCGCCAGCTCAAAGGGACAGGACGGCGACGAGCAGTACTTC
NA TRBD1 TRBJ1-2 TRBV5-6 CASRLTGGGGYTF TGTGCCAGCAGATTAACAGGGGGCGGTGGCTACACCTTC
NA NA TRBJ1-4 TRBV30 CAWKRDLISNEKLFF TGTGCCTGGAAACGAGACCTGATCTCTAATGAAAAACTGTTTTTT
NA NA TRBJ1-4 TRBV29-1 CSASITGTTDEKLFF TGCAGCGCTTCGATAACCGGGACTACTGATGAAAAACTGTTTTTT
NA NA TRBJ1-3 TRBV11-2 CASSPTGNTIYF TGTGCCAGCAGCCCTACCGGAAACACCATATATTTT
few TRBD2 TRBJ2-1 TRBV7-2 CASSLLGLAWYEQFF TGTGCCAGCAGCTTACTGGGACTAGCTTGGTATGAGCAGTTCTTC
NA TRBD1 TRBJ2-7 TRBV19 CATGNNGYEQYF TGTGCGACAGGGAATAATGGATACGAGCAGTACTTC
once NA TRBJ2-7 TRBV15 CATTLGYEQYF TGTGCCACCACTTTGGGATACGAGCAGTACTTC
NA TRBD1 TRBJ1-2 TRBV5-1 CASSLDGQGGFRGYTF TGCGCCAGCAGCTTGGACGGACAGGGAGGTTTTCGGGGCTACACCTTC
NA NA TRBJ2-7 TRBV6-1 CASSPRATYEQYF TGTGCCAGCAGTCCCCGGGCCACCTACGAGCAGTACTTC
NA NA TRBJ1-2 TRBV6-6 CASSYGSRNNGYTF TGTGCCAGCAGTTACGGGTCACGGAACAATGGCTACACCTTC
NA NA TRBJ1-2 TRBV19 CATARSGRSGYTF TGTGCCACCGCTAGGTCGGGGCGGTCTGGCTACACCTTC
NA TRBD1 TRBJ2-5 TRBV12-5 CASGLGQGALETQYF TGTGCTAGTGGTTTGGGACAGGGGGCTCTAGAGACCCAGTACTTC
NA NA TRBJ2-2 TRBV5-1 CASSLGNTGELFF TGCGCCAGCAGCTTAGGGAACACCGGGGAGCTGTTTTTT